This T cell receptor (beta chain) was observed in a study of glioma-infiltrating T cells. Regarding the study as a whole: CDR3 overlap between tissue and blood was very small. Tissue-blood divergence was below expectation in non-neoplastic patients, above in gliomas.

The iRepertoire nested amplicon-rescue multiplex PCR amplified TCR alpha and beta CDR3s from RNA. MiXCR, run by TCRdb on the multiplex PCR reads, gives a single entry per CDR3 protein. Here the sample spans some 85,000 distinct CDR3 sequences, 23% being singletons. This clonotype has only one observation. Its antigen is currently unknown. The junction differs from germline at one of its ends, possibly a read error. The CDR3 is 17 residues long. In germline, CDR1 is LNHDA, CDR2 SQIVND (reference sequence). Sample: glioma tissue, nonneoplastic brain tissue, or PBMCs (not recorded which). V gene TRBV19 combines with J gene TRBJ2-1; 7 bases align to TRBD2. This TCR came from a human donor with low-grade glioma or glioblastoma, undergoing nonglioma brain surgery, or in good health (not recorded which). The CDR3 nucleotides read TGTGCCAGTAGTAGGGAACTGCCCACGGGAGGTTACAATGAGCAGTTATTC. Translated: CASSRELPTGGYNEQLF. Variable domain in full (rest from reference TRBV19 and TRBJ2-1): DGGITQSPKYLFRKEGQNVTLSCEQNLNHDAMYWYRQDPGQGLRLIYYSQIVNDFQKGDIAEGYSVSREKKESFPLTVTSAQKNPTAFYLCASSRELPTGGYNEQLFGPGTRLTVL.